Following are 2 T cell receptor beta chains from one sample sequenced in a study of T cells expressing NK-cell markers. TCRdb derives one entry per CDR3 protein from the 5' RACE reads, leaving out DNA. This sample's table reports about 460,000 distinct CDR3 sequences. Sequenced input: blood T cells: a sorted CD56 or NKG2C T cell subset, CD4+ or CD8+ T cells, or bulk PBMC T cells (not recorded which). The receptors come from a woman aged 50 to 60 in good health.

The V and J genes are TRBV7-8 and TRBJ2-5. Germline CDR1 is SGHVS and CDR2 is FQNEAQ. The CDR3 consists of 14 residues. The CDR3 reads CASSQTETEETQYF.

This chain joins TRBV3-1 and TRBJ2-1; TCRdb's D call, TRBD2, is unchecked because there is no DNA. This CDR3 has 15 amino acids. Germline V gene lookup returns CDR1 LGHDT and CDR2 YNNKEL (reference sequence). The CDR3 loop reads CASSQGGLAGNEQFF.